This TCR beta chain was captured by sequencing in a study of T cell responses to AZD1222 COVID-19 vaccine. General observations from the study: Donors were chiefly white British, with a greater number of females, and clonal diversity was perhaps underestimated. The study reported that nearly half of spike-specific TCRs target unmutated variant regions.

Per the germline V gene, CDR1 is MNHNS and CDR2 is SASEGT. The V gene lost 1 base and the J gene lost 3 bases, with 7 bases spanning the gap. The CDR3 has 13 residues. For this clone: The target antigen is unknown.

Assay used: immunoSEQ multiplex PCR; TCRdb lists only in-frame clones, some missing. The sample contains around 19,000 clones, over 85% of which appear only once. The clonotype originates from an adult who received the AZD1222 COVID-19 vaccine. The sample in question was peripheral blood, obtained 28 days after the second AZD1222 dose. The chain employs TRBV6-1 and TRBJ2-7; no definite D call. CDR3 region: CASSEGPSYEQYV. Here the CDR3 DNA reads TGTGCCAGCAGTGAAGGTCCCAGCTACGAGCAGTACGTC.